This is a list of T cell receptor beta chains from one sample in a study of cytomegalovirus exposure and HLA in healthy donors. Generated by immunoSEQ multiplex PCR, the TCRdb table keeps only in-frame clones and is missing some. The table lists 85,000 to 100,000 clones, 64% of them singletons, with 2.3% in the top ten. Material: PBMCs. Receptors were obtained from a human donor in good health. Each CDR3 is given with its conserved first and last residue. Fields, in order: clone size, V gene, CDR3 protein. A clone size is listed for some rows: how often the clone was seen (once, few, many), or a class if it is expanded.

clone size: NA; V gene: TRBV30; CDR3 protein: CACQRGEDTDTQYF
clone size: NA; V gene: TRBV30; CDR3 protein: CAWSLTGTSTNEQYF
clone size: NA; V gene: TRBV6-5; CDR3 protein: CASSYLLGHGYTF
clone size: NA; V gene: TRBV6-6; CDR3 protein: CASSYTPGGYGYTF
clone size: NA; V gene: TRBV7-9; CDR3 protein: CASTHRANSADTQYF
clone size: NA; V gene: TRBV11-2; CDR3 protein: CASSSRGGNYSPLHF
clone size: once; V gene: TRBV7-8; CDR3 protein: CASSLEFGTGATGELFF
clone size: NA; V gene: TRBV6-1; CDR3 protein: CASRPGTVNQPQHF
clone size: few; V gene: TRBV30; CDR3 protein: CAWSVIENQPQHF
clone size: NA; V gene: TRBV14; CDR3 protein: CASSLVRGAYGETQYF
clone size: NA; V gene: TRBV11-2; CDR3 protein: CASSLAGGGTDTQYF
clone size: NA; V gene: TRBV9; CDR3 protein: CASSADSRQPQHF
clone size: NA; V gene: TRBV5-6; CDR3 protein: CASSLVQGTEQYF
clone size: NA; V gene: TRBV19; CDR3 protein: CASKATGTGVSSSGYTF
clone size: NA; V gene: TRBV27; CDR3 protein: CASGLAGGNYNEQFF
clone size: NA; V gene: TRBV4-1; CDR3 protein: CASSQLPGQAGYGYTF
clone size: few; V gene: TRBV18; CDR3 protein: CASSPDRANTDTQYF
clone size: NA; V gene: TRBV4-3; CDR3 protein: CASSQDPRASYNEQFF
clone size: once; V gene: TRBV7-9; CDR3 protein: CASSSDPGGLLGNTIYF
clone size: NA; V gene: TRBV14; CDR3 protein: CASSQGNLASTGELFF
clone size: NA; V gene: TRBV19; CDR3 protein: CASSMHRANYGYTF
clone size: NA; V gene: TRBV7-9; CDR3 protein: CASRLLSDRVTYEQYF
clone size: NA; V gene: TRBV11-2; CDR3 protein: CASSIRQGSGSYEQYF
clone size: NA; V gene: TRBV4-3; CDR3 protein: CASSRTSGESYEQYF
clone size: once; V gene: TRBV29-1; CDR3 protein: CSVPPAAGGVQETQYF
clone size: NA; V gene: TRBV28; CDR3 protein: CASSRTGVPEAFF
clone size: NA; V gene: TRBV4-3; CDR3 protein: CASSQQSIGAEKLFF
clone size: NA; V gene: TRBV7-9; CDR3 protein: CASSLAGPQGYGEKLFF
clone size: NA; V gene: TRBV5-6; CDR3 protein: CASSMGRGREETQYF
clone size: NA; V gene: TRBV2; CDR3 protein: CASSELQDYGYTF
clone size: NA; V gene: TRBV10-3; CDR3 protein: CANRPSGGGDTQYF
clone size: few; V gene: TRBV5-6; CDR3 protein: CASSWALGKDFF
clone size: NA; V gene: TRBV18; CDR3 protein: CASSPGRLSYEQYF
clone size: few; V gene: TRBV6-1; CDR3 protein: CASADQGRFDEQFF
clone size: few; V gene: TRBV7-2; CDR3 protein: CASSLVLDSGGYTF
clone size: NA; V gene: TRBV5-6; CDR3 protein: CASSLKTGAYEQYF
clone size: few; V gene: TRBV2; CDR3 protein: CASSGLAGQGAYNSPLHF
clone size: once; V gene: TRBV5-1; CDR3 protein: CASSLEGQGYTTEAFF
clone size: NA; V gene: TRBV7-2; CDR3 protein: CASSQYRDSPLHF
clone size: NA; V gene: TRBV7-2; CDR3 protein: CASSSTAASYEQYF
clone size: NA; V gene: TRBV5-1; CDR3 protein: CASSLPGTYEQYF
clone size: few; V gene: TRBV7-9; CDR3 protein: CASSSPGQGAGREKLFF
clone size: once; V gene: TRBV7-6; CDR3 protein: CASSLVGEGPAEGYTF
clone size: NA; V gene: TRBV6-1; CDR3 protein: CASSADRGRPSNQPQHF